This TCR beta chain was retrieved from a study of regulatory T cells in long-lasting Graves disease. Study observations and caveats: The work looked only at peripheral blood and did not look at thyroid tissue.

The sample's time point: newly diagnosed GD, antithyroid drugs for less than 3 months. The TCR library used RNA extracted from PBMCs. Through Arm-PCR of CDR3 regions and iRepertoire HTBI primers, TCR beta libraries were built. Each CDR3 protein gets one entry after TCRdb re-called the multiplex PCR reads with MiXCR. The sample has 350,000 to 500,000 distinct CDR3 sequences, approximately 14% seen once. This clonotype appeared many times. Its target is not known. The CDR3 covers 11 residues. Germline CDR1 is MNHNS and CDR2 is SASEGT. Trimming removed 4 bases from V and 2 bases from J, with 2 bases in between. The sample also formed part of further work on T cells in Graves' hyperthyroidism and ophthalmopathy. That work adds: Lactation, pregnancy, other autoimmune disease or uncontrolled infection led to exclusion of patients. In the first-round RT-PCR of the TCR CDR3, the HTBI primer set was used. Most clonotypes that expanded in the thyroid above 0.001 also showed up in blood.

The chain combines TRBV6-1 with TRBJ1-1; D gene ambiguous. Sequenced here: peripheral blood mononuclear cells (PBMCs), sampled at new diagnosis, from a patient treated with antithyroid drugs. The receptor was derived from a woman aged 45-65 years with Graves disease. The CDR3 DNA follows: TGTGCCAGCAGTGGTAACACTGAAGCTTTCTTT. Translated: CASSGNTEAFF.